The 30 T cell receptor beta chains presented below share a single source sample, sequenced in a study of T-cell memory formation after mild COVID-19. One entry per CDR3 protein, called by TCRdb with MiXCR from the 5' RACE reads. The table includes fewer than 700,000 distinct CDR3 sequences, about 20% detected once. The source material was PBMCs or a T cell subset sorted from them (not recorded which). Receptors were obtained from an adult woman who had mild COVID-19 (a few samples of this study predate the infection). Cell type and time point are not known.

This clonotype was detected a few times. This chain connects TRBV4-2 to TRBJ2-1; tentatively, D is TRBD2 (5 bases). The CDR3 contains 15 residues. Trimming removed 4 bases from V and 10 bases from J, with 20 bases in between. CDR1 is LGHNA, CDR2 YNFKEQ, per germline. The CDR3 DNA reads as TGTGCCAGCAGCCCTCGGACTCCCAGTAATTTGGAGCAGTTCTTC. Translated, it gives CASSPRTPSNLEQFF.

CDR3 residues: CASSRTGTQLTSTDTQYF. DNA of the CDR3: TGTGCCAGCTCACGCACCGGGACACAACTAACTAGCACAGATACGCAGTATTTT. The chain has TRBV18 and TRBJ2-3, with D possibly being TRBD1 (6 bases). CDR3 length equals 18 residues. The V end was cut by 4 bases, the J end by 0 bases, with 20 bases between. Germline V gene data show CDR1 as KGHSH and CDR2 as LQKENI.

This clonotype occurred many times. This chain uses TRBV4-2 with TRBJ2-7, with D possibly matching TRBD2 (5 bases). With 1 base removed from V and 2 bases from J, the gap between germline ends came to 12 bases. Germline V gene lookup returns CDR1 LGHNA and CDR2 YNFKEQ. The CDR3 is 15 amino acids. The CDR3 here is CASSQVAAETYEQYF. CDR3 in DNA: TGTGCCAGCAGCCAAGTTGCAGCGGAAACCTACGAGCAGTACTTC.

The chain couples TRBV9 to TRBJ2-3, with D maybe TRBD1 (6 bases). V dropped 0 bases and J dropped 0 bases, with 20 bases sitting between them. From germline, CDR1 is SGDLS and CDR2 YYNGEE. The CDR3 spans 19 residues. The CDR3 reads CASSVGLSHRATSTDTQYF. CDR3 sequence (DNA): TGTGCCAGCAGCGTAGGTCTCTCCCACAGGGCAACTAGCACAGATACGCAGTATTTT.

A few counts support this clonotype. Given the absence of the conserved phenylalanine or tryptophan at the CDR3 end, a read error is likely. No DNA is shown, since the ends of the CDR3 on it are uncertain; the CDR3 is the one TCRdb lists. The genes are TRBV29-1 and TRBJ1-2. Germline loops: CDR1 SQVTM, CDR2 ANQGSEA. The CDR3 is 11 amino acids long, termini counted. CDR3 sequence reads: CSVEAWGTNRI.

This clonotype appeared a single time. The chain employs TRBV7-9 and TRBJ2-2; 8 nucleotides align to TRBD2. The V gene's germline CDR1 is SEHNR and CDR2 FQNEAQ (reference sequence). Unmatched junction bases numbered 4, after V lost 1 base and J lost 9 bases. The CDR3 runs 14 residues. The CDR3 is CASSLDGGARELFF. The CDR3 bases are TGTGCCAGCAGCTTAGACGGGGGGGCCCGGGAGCTGTTTTTT.

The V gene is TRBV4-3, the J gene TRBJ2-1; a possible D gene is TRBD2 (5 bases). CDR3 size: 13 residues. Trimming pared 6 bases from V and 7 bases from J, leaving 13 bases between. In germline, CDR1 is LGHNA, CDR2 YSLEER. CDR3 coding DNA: TGCGCCAGCAGTAGAAGGGAGAGGAATGAGCAGTTCTTC. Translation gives CASSRRERNEQFF.

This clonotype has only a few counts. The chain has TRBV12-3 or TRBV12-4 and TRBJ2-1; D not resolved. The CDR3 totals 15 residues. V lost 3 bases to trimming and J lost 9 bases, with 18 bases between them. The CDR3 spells CASSFDGRSGGEQFF. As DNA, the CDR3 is TGTGCCAGCAGTTTCGATGGACGTTCAGGTGGTGAGCAGTTCTTC.

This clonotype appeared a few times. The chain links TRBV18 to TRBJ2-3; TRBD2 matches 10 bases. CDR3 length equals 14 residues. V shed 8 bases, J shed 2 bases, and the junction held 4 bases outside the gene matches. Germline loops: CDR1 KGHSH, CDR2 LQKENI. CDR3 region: CASHGTSDTDTQYF. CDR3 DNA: TGTGCCAGCCACGGGACTAGCGACACAGATACGCAGTATTTT.

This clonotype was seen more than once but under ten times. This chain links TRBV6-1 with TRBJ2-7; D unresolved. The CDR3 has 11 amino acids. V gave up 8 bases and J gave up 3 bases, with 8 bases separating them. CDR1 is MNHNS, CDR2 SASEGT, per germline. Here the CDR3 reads CASAWGYEQYF. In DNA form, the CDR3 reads TGTGCCAGCGCTTGGGGCTACGAGCAGTACTTC.

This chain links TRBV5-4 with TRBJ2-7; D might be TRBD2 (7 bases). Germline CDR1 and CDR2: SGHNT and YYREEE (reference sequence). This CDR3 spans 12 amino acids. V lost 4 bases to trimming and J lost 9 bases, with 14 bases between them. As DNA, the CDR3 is TGTGCCAGCAGCCCGGGGGGCTCAGGGCAGTACTTC. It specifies CASSPGGSGQYF.

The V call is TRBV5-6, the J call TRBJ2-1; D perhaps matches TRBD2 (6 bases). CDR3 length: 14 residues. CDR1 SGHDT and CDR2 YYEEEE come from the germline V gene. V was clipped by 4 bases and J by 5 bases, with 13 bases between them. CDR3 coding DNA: TGTGCCAGCAGCGGGCCGGACTACCACAATGAGCAGTTCTTC. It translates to CASSGPDYHNEQFF. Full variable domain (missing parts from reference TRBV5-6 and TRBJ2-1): DAGVTQSPTHLIKTRGQQVTLRCSPKSGHDTVSWYQQALGQGPQFIFQYYEEEERQRGNFPDRFSGHQFPNYSSELNVNALLLGDSALYLCASSGPDYHNEQFFGPGTRLTVL.

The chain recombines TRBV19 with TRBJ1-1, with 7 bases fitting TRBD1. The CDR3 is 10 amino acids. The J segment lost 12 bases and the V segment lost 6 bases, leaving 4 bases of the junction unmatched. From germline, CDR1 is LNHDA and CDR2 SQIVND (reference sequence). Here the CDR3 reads CASRGTASFF. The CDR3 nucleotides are TGTGCCAGTAGGGGGACAGCATCTTTCTTT.

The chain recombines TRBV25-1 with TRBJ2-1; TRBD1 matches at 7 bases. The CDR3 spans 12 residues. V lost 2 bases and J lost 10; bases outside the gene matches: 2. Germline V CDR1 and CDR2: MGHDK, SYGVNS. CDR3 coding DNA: TGTGCCAGCAGTGAAAGGGACAGCGAGCAGTTCTTC. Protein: CASSERDSEQFF.

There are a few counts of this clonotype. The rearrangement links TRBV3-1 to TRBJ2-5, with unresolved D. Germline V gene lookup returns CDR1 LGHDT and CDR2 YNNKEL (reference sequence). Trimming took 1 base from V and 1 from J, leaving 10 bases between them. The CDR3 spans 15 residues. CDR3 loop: CASSQGERSQETQYF. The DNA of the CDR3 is TGTGCCAGCAGCCAAGGAGAGCGCAGCCAAGAGACCCAGTACTTC.

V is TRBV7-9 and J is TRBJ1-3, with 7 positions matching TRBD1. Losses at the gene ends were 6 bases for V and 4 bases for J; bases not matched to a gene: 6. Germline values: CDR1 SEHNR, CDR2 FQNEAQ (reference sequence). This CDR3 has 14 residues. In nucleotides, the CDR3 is TGTGCCAGCAGACTCAGGGGGTCCGGAAACACCATATATTTT. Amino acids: CASRLRGSGNTIYF.

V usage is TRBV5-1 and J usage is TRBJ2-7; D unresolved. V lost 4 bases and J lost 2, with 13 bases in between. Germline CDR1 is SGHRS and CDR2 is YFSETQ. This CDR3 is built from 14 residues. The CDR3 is CASSVNWPTYEQYF. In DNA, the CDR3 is TGCGCCAGCAGCGTAAACTGGCCTACCTACGAGCAGTACTTC.

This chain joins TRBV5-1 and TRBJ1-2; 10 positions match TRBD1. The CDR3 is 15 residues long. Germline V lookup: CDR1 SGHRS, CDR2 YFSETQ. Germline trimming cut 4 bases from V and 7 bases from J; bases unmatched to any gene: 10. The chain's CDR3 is CASSPTRQGAGGYTF. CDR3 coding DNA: TGCGCCAGCAGCCCGACCCGACAGGGGGCAGGTGGCTACACCTTC.

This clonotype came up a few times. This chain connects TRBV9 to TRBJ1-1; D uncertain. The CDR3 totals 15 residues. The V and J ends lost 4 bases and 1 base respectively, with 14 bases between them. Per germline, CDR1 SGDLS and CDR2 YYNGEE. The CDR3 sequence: CASSPRIGRNTEAFF. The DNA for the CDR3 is TGTGCCAGCAGCCCCCGGATAGGTCGGAACACTGAAGCTTTCTTT.

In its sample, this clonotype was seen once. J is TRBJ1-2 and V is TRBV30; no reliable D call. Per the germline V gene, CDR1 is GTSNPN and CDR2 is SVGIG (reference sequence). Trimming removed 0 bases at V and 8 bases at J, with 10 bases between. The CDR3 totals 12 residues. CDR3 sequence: CAWSVLHRGYTF. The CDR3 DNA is TGTGCCTGGAGTGTACTCCACCGGGGCTACACCTTC.

The CDR3 nucleotides are TGTGCCAGCAGCCAAAGACCGGGACGGCGGGGAGAGACCCAGTACTTC. It codes for CASSQRPGRRGETQYF. The rearrangement uses TRBV11-2 and TRBJ2-5; tentative D call: TRBD2 (6 bases). Germline V gene lookup returns CDR1 SGHAT and CDR2 FQNNGV. This CDR3 region has 16 residues. Trimming removed 5 bases from V and 4 bases from J, with 20 bases in between.

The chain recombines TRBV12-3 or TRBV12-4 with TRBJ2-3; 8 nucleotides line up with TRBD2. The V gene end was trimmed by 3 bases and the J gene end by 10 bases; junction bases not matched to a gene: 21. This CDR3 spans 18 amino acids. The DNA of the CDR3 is TGTGCCAGCAGTTTCGGAGGTGCGGGGACTAGACGGGGATGGGCGCAGTATTTT. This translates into CASSFGGAGTRRGWAQYF.

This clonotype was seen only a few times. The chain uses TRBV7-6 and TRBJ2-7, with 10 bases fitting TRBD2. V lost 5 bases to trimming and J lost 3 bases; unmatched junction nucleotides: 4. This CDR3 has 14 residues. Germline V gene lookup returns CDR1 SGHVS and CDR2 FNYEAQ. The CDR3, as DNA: TGTGCCAGCAGCCTCACTAGCGGGAACTACGAGCAGTACTTC. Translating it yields CASSLTSGNYEQYF.

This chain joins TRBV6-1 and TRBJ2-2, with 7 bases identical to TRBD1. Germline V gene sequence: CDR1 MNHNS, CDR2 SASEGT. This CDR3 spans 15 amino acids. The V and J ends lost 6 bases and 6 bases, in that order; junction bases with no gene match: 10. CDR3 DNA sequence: TGTGCCAGCAGCTTAAAGGGACAGCCTCCCGGGGAGCTGTTTTTT. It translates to CASSLKGQPPGELFF.

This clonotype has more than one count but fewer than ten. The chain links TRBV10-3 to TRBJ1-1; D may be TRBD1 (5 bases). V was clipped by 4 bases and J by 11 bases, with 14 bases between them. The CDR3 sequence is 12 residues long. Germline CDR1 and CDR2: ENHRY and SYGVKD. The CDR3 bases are TGTGCCATCAGTGGGGGGACCCCTTGGGCTTTCTTT. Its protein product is CAISGGTPWAFF.

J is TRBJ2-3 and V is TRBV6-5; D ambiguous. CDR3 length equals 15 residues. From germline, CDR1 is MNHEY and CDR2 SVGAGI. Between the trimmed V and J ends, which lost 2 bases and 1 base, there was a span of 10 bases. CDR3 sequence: CASSYQGPGTDTQYF. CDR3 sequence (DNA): TGTGCCAGCAGTTACCAAGGCCCAGGCACAGATACGCAGTATTTT.

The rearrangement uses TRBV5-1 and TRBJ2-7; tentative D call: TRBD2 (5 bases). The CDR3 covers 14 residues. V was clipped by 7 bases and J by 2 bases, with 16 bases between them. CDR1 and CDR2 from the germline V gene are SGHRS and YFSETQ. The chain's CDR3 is CASGLLDSTYEQYF. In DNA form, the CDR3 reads TGCGCCAGCGGTCTGTTGGACTCAACCTACGAGCAGTACTTC.

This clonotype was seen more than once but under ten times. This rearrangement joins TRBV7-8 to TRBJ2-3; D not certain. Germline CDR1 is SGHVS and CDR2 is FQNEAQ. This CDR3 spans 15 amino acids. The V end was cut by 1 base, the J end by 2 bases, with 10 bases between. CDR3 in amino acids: CASSLGRRFTDTQYF. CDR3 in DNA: TGTGCCAGCAGCTTAGGTCGGCGTTTCACAGATACGCAGTATTTT.

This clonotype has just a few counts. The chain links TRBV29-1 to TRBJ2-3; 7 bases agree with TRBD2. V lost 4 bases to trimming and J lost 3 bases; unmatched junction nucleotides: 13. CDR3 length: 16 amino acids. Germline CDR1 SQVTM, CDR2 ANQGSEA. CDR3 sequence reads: CSVVLGAGDLTDTQYF. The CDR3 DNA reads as TGCAGCGTTGTTCTTGGGGCGGGGGATTTGACAGATACGCAGTATTTT.

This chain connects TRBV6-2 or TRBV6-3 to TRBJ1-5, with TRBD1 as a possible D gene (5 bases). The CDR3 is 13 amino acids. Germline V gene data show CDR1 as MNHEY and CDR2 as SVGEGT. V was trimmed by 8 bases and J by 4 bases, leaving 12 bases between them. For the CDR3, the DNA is TGTGCCAGCGGGGGTAGGGTTAATCAGCCCCAGCATTTT. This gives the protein CASGGRVNQPQHF.